This TCR beta chain comes out of a study of CD8 T cells in Susac syndrome. Negative isolation was used for CD8+ and CD4+ T cells and FACS enrichment for TEMRA cells. This CDR3 comprises 13 residues. Germline V gene data show CDR1 as MGHRA and CDR2 as YSYEKL. V lost 3 bases and J lost 8, with 11 bases in between. cDNA came from roughly 0.53 to 1 ug RNA primed by random hexamers. TCRdb used MiXCR to reprocess the immunoSEQ multiplex PCR reads, holding one entry per CDR3 protein. Of 400,000 or so distinct CDR3 sequences listed, 85% to 90% were seen once; the top ten hold under 0.15%. The sample comprised CD8+ T cells from PBMCs. The sequence derives from a human donor with multiple sclerosis. V usage is TRBV4-1 and J usage is TRBJ2-1, with D perhaps assigned TRBD1 or TRBD2 (5 bases each). CDR3 DNA: TGCGCCAGCAGCCAGGAACCGGGGCATGAGCAGTTCTTC. This gives the protein CASSQEPGHEQFF.